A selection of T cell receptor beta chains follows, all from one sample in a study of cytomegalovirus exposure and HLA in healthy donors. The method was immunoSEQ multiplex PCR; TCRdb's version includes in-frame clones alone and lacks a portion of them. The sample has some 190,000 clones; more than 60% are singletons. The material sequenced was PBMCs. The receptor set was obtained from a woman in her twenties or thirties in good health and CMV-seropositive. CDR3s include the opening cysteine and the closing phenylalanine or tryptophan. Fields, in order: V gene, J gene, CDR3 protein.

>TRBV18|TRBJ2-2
CASSFYRSRNTGELFF
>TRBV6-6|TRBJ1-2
CANRGTYGYTF
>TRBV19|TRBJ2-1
CASNLTGADSSYNEQFF
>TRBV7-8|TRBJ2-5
CASSLGRQETQYF
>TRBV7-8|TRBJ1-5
CASSPGGNQPQHF
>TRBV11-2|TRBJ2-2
CASSGTMKNTGELFF
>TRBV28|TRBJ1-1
CASSLVRLPFEAFF
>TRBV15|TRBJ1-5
CATKDSDRGRVNQPQHF
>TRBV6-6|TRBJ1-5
CASSYPQGGAHQPQHF
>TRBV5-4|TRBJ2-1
CASSRDGLASSYNEQFF
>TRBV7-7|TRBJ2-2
CASSLEYHTGELFF
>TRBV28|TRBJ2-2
CASSSPRTSGTGELFF
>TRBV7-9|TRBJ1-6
CASSLGSNLNSPLHF
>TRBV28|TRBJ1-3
CATLGTGRSGNTIYF
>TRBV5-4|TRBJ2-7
CATVGREGVEQYF
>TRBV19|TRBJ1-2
CASSIARVKLIRGYTF
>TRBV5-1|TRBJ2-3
CASNGGGYTDTQYF
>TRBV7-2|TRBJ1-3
CASSFVGGTGYRNTIYF
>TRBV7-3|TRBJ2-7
CASSEGPGYYEQYF
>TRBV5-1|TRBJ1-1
CASSPSDRATEAFF
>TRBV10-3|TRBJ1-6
CAISEAGESPLHF
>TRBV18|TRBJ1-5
CASSPQSADQPQHF
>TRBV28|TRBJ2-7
CASSLPSISYEQYF
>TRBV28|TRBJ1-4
CASSLSALPEKLFF
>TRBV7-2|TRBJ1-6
CASSSVSSSPLHF
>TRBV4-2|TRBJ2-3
CASSQDLILQSGTDTQYF
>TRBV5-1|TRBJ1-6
CASSLAAQGHSPLHF
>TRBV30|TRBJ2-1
CAWRSPSGGAHEQFF
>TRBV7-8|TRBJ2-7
CASSPSGTSVEQYF
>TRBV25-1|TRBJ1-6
CASTGGWGRSPLHF
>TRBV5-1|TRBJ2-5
CASSFLASGEETQYF
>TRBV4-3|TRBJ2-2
CASSQAGTLAGYNTGELFF
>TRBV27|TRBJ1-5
CASRTYEGSNQPQHF
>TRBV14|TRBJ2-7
CASSQEWRASEQYF
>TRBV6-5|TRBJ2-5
CASRRPGGLETQYF
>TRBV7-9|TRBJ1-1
CSSSPRTGEAFF
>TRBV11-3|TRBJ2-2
CASSLARVISTGELFF
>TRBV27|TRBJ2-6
CASSRGTGLSGANVLTF
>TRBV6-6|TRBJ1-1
CASSYTRDTLKAFF
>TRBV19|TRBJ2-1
CASSPSTGLGRNEQFF
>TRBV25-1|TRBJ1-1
CASSRQGNTEAFF
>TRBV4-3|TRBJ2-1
CASSQEVTRYNEQFF
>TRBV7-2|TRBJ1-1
CASSLVVGLNTEAFF
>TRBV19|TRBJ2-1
CASSIGTSGRAVINEQFF
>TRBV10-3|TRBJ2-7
CAIRRTGAPYEQYF
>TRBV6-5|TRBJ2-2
CASSYSGHLNTGELFF
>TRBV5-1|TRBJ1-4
CASSLLPTTGVGEKLFF
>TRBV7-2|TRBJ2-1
CASSLLLAQQFF
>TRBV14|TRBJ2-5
CASSRGGAETQYF
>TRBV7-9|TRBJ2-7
CASSLVGGLSYEQYF
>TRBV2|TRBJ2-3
CASSGDRRTDTQYF
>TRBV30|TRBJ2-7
CAWSFPRSGRYEQYF
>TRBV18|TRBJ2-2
CASSPLSGANTGELFF
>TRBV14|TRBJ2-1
CASSQIDRGHNEQFF
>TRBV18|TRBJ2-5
CASSNPGQGQETQYF
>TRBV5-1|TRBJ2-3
CASSDGQFRDTQYF
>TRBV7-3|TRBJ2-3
CASSLKRRLAGTDTQYF